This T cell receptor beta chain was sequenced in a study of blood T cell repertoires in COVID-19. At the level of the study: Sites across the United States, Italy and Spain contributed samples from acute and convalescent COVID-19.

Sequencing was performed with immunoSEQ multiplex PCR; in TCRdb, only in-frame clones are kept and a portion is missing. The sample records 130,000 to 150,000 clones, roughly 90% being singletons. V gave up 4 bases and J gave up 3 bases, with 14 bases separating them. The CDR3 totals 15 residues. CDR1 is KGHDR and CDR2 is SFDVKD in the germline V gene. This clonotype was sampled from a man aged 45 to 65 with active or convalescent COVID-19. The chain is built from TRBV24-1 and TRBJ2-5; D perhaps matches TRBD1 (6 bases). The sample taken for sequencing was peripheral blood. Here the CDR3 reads CATSDSGHEEETQYF. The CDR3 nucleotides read TGTGCCACCAGTGACTCGGGACATGAGGAAGAGACCCAGTACTTC.